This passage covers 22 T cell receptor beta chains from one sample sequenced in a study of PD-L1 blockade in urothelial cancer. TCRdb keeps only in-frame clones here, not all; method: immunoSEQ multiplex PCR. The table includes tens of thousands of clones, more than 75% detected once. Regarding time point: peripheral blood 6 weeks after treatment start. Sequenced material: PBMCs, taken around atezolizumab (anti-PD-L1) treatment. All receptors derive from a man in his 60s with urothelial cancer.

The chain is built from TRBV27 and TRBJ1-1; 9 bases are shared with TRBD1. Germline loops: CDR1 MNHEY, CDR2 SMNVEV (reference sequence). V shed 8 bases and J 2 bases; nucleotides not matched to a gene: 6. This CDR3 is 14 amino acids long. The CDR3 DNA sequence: TGTGCCAGCGCCTTTACAGGGGGCAACACTGAAGCTTTCTTT. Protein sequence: CASAFTGGNTEAFF.

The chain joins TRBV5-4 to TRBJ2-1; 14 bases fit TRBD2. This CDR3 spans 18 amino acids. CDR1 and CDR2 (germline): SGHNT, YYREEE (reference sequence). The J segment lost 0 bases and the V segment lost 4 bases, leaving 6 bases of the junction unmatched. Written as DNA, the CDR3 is TGTGCCAGCAGCCCGGGACTAGCGGGGGATAGCTCCTACAATGAGCAGTTCTTC. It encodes CASSPGLAGDSSYNEQFF.

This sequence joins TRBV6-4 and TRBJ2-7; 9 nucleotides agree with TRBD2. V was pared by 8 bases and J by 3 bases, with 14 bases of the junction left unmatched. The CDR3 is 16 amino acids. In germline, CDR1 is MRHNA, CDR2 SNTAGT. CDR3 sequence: CASQKITSGLDYEQYF. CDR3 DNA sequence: TGTGCCAGCCAAAAGATCACTAGCGGGTTGGACTACGAGCAGTACTTC.

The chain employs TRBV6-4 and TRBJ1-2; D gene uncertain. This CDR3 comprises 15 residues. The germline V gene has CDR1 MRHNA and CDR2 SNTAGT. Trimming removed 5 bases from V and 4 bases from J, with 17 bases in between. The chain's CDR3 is CASSPAPAPGYGYTF. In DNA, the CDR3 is TGTGCCAGCAGTCCAGCCCCGGCCCCAGGCTATGGCTACACCTTC.

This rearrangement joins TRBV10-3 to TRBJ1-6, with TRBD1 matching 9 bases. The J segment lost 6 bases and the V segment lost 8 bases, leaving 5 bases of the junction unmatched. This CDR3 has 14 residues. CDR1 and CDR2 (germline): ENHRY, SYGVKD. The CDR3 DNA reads TGTGCCATCGGAGGGACAGGGCCTAATTCACCCCTCCACTTT. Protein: CAIGGTGPNSPLHF.

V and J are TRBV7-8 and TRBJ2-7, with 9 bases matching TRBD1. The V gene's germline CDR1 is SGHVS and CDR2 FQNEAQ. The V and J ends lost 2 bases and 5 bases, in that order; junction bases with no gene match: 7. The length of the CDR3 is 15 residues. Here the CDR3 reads CASSLSRGQGNEQYF. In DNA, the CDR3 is TGTGCCAGCAGCTTAAGTAGAGGACAGGGGAACGAGCAGTACTTC.

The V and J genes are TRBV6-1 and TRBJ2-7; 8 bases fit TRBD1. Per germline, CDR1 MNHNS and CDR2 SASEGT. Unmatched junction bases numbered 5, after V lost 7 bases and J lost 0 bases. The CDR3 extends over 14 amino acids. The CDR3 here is CASKRDRSSYEQYF. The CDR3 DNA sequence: TGTGCCAGCAAAAGGGACAGGTCCTCCTACGAGCAGTACTTC.

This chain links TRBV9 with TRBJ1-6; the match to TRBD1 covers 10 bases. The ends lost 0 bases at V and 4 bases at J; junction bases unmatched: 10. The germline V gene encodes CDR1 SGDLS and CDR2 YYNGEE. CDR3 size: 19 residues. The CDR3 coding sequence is TGTGCCAGCAGCGTAGGGGAAGGTCCGGGACAGGGGTATAATTCACCCCTCCACTTT. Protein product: CASSVGEGPGQGYNSPLHF.

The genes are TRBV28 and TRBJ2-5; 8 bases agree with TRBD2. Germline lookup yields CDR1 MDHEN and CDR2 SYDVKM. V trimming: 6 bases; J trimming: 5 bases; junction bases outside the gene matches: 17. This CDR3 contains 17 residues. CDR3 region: CASRDSLAGLVAETQYF. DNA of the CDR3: TGTGCCAGCAGAGATTCGTTGGCGGGACTAGTCGCCGAGACCCAGTACTTC.

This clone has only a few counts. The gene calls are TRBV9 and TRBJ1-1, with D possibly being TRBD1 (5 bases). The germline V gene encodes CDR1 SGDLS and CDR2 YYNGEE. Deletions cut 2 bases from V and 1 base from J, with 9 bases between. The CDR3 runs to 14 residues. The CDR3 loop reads CASSVMTENTEAFF. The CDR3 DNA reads TGTGCCAGCAGCGTTATGACAGAGAACACTGAAGCTTTCTTT.

The CDR3 sequence is CASSEDPGVYGYTF. DNA for the CDR3: TGTGCCAGCAGTGAAGATCCAGGGGTCTATGGCTACACCTTC. The chain recombines TRBV6-1 with TRBJ1-2, with TRBD1 as a possible D gene (6 bases). Trimming left V 1 base short and J 4 bases short, with 10 bases between. Per the germline V gene, CDR1 is MNHNS and CDR2 is SASEGT. CDR3 length: 14 residues.

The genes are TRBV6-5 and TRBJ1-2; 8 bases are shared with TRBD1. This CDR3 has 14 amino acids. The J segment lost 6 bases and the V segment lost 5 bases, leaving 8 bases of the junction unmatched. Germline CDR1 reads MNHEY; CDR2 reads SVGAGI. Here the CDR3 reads CASSRTGHEHGYTF. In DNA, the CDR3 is TGTGCCAGCAGTAGGACAGGGCATGAGCATGGCTACACCTTC.

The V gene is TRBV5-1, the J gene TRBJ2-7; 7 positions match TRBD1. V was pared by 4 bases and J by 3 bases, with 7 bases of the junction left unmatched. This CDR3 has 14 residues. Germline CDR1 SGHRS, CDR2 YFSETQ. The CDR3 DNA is TGCGCCAGCAGCCCCCGGACAGGCAACTACGAGCAGTACTTC. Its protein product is CASSPRTGNYEQYF. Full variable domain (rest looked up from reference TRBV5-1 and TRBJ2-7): KAGVTQTPRYLIKTRGQQVTLSCSPISGHRSVSWYQQTPGQGLQFLFEYFSETQRNKGNFPGRFSGRQFSNSRSEMNVSTLELGDSALYLCASSPRTGNYEQYFGPGTRLTVT.

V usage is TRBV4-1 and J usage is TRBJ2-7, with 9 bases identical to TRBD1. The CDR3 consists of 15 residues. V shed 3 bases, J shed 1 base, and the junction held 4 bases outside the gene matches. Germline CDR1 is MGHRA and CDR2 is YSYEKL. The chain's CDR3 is CASSQPGQGSYEQYF. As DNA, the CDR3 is TGCGCCAGCAGCCAGCCGGGACAGGGATCCTACGAGCAGTACTTC.

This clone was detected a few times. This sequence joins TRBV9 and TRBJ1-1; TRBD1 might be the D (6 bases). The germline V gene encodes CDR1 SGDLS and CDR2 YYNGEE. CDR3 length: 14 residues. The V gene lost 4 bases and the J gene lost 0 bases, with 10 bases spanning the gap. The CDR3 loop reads CASSSDRLNTEAFF. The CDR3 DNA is TGTGCCAGCAGCTCAGACAGGTTGAACACTGAAGCTTTCTTT.

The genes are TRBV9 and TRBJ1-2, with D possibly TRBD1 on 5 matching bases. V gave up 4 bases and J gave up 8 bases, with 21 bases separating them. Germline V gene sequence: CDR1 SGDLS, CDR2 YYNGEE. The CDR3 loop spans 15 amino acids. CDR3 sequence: CASSRDSAGSWGYTF. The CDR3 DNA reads TGTGCCAGCAGCCGGGACTCCGCGGGGTCCTGGGGCTACACCTTC.

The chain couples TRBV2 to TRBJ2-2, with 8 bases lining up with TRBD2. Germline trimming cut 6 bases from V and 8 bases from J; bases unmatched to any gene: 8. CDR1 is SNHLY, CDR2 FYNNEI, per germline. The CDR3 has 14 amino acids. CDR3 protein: CASRPGLATGELFF. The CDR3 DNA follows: TGTGCCAGCAGACCCGGACTAGCTACTGGGGAGCTGTTTTTT.

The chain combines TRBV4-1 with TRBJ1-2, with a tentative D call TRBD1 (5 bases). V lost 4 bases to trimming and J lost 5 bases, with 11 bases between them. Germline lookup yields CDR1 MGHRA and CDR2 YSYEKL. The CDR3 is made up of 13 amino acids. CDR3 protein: CASSLRGPYGYTF. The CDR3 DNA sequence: TGCGCCAGCAGCCTAAGGGGTCCATATGGCTACACCTTC.

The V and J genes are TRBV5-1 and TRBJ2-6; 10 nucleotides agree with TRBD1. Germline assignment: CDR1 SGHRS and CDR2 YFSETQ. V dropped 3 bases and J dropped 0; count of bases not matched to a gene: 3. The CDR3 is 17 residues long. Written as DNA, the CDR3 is TGCGCCAGCAGCTCCGGGACAGGGGACTCTGGGGCCAACGTCCTGACTTTC. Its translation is CASSSGTGDSGANVLTF.

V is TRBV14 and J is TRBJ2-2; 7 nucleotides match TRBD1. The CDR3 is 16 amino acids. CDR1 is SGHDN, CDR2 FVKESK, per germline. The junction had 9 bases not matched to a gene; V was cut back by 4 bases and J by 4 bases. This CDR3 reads CASSPLSGQSTGELFF. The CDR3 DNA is TGTGCCAGCAGCCCATTATCGGGACAGAGCACCGGGGAGCTGTTTTTT.

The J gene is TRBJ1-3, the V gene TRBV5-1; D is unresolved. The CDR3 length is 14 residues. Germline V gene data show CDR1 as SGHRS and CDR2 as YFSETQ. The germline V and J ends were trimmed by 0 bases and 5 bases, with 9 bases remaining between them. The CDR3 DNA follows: TGCGCCAGCAGCTTGGAAAACAATCGAAACACCATATATTTT. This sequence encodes CASSLENNRNTIYF.

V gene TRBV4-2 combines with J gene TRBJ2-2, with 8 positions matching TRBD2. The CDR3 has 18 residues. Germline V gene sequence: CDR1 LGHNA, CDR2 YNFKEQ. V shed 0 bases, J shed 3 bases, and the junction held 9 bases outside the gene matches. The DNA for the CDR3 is TGTGCCAGCAGCCAAGATATTCGGCGGGGGGCATACACCGGGGAGCTGTTTTTT. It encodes CASSQDIRRGAYTGELFF.